This TCR beta chain emerged from a study of shared clonotypes between healthy human individuals. Study findings and constraints: Across subsets, estimated richness was generally greater for naive than for memory populations.

The germline gives CDR1 SGHRS, CDR2 YFSETQ. CDR3 length: 16 residues. After removal of 5 bases from V and 0 bases from J, the junction contained 8 bases not matched to a gene. Genomic DNA (from each subset) was split evenly across several immunoSEQ plates. Sequencing used immunoSEQ multiplex PCR; TCRdb keeps in-frame clones, though not all of them. The data hold over 2 million clones, with approximately 94% observed a single time. To note about this clone: What it recognizes is unknown.

As defined, naive CD8 cells were CD45RO-negative and positively selected for CCR7, with terminally differentiated effector memory CD45RA+ cells excluded. The chain has TRBV5-1 and TRBJ1-1, with 9 bases matching TRBD1. The sample taken for sequencing was naive CD8+ T cells sorted from blood. This TCR was sampled from a young man in good health. The CDR3 reads CASRPRGTGLNTEAFF. In nucleotides, the CDR3 is TGCGCCAGCAGGCCACGAGGGACAGGGCTGAACACTGAAGCTTTCTTT. The full variable domain, completed using reference TRBV5-1 and TRBJ1-1, is KAGVTQTPRYLIKTRGQQVTLSCSPISGHRSVSWYQQTPGQGLQFLFEYFSETQRNKGNFPGRFSGRQFSNSRSEMNVSTLELGDSALYLCASRPRGTGLNTEAFFGQGTRLTVV.